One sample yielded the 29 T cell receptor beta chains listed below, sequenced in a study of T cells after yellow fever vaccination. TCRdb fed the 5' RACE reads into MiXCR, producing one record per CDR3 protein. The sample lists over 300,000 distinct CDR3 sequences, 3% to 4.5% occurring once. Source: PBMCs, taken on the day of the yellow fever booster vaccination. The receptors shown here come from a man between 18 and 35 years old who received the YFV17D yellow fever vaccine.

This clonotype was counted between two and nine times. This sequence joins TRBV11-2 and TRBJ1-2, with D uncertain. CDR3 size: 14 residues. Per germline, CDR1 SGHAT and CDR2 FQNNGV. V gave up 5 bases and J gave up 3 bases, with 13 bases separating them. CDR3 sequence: CASSLRADYYGYTF. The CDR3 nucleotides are TGTGCCAGCAGCCTGCGGGCCGATTACTATGGCTACACCTTC.

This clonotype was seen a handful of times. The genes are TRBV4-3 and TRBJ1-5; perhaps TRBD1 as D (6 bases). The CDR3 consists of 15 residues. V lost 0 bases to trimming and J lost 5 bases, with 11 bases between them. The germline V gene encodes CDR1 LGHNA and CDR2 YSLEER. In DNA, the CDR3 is TGCGCCAGCAGCCAAGACAGGGGCTATGATCAGCCCCAGCATTTT. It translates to CASSQDRGYDQPQHF.

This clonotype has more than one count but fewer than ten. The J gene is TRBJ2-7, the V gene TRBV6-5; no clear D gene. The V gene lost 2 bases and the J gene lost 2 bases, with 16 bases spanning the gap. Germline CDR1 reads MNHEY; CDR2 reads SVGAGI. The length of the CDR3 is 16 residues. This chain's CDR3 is CASSYDFSGNPYEQYF. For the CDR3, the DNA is TGTGCCAGCAGTTACGATTTTTCAGGCAACCCCTACGAGCAGTACTTC.

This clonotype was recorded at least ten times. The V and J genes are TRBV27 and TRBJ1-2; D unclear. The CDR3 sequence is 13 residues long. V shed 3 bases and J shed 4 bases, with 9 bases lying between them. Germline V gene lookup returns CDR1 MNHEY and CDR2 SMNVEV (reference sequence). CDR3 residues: CASSFGPLYGYTF. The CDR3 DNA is TGTGCCAGCAGTTTCGGACCGCTCTATGGCTACACCTTC.

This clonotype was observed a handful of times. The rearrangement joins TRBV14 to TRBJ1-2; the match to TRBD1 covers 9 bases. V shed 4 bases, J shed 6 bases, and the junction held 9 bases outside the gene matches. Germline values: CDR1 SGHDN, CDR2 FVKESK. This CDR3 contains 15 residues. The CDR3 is CASSPRGQGRDGYTF. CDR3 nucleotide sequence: TGTGCCAGCAGCCCTCGGGGACAGGGAAGGGATGGCTACACCTTC.

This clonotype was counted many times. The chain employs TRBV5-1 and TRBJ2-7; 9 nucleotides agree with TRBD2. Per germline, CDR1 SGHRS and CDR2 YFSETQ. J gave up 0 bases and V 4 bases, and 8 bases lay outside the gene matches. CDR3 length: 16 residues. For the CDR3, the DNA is TGCGCCAGCAGCCCTCGAGCGGGGGGAAGCTCCTACGAGCAGTACTTC. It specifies CASSPRAGGSSYEQYF.

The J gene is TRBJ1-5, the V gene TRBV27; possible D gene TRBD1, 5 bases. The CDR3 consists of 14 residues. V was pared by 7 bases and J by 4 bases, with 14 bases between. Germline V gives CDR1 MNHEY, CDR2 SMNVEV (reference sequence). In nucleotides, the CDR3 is TGTGCCAGCACCCCGGGGGATGGAAATCAGCCCCAGCATTTT. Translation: CASTPGDGNQPQHF.

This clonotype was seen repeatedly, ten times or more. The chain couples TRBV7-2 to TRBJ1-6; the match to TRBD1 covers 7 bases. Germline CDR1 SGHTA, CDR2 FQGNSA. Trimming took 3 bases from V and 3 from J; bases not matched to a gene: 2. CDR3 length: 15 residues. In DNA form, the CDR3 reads TGTGCCAGCAGCTTTAGGACAGGCTATAATTCACCCCTCCACTTT. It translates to CASSFRTGYNSPLHF.

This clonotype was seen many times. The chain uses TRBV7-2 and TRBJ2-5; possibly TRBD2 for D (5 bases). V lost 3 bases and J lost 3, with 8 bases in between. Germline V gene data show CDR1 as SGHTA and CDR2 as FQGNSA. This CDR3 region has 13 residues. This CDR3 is CASSLSGEETQYF. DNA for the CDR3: TGTGCCAGCAGCTTGAGCGGAGAAGAGACCCAGTACTTC.

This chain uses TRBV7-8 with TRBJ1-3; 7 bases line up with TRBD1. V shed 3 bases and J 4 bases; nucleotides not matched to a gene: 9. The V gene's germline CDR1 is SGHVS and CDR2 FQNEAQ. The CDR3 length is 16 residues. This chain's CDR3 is CASSFIVRGQGNTIYF. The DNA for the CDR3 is TGTGCCAGCAGCTTTATCGTTCGGGGACAGGGAAACACCATATATTTT.

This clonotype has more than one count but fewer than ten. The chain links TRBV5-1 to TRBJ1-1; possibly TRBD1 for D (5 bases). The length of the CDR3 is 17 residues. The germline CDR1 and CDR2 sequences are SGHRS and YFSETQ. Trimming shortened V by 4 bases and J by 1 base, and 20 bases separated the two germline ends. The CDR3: CASSPGGVGRENTEAFF. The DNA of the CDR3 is TGCGCCAGCAGCCCCGGGGGTGTTGGCAGGGAGAACACTGAAGCTTTCTTT. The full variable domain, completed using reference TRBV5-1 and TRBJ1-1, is KAGVTQTPRYLIKTRGQQVTLSCSPISGHRSVSWYQQTPGQGLQFLFEYFSETQRNKGNFPGRFSGRQFSNSRSEMNVSTLELGDSALYLCASSPGGVGRENTEAFFGQGTRLTVV.

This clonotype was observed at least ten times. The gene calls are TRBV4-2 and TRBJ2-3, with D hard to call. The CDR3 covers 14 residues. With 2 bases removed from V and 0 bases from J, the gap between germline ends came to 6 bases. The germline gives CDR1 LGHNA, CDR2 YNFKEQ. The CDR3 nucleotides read TGTGCCAGCAGCCAAAGCAGAAGCACAGATACGCAGTATTTT. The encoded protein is CASSQSRSTDTQYF.

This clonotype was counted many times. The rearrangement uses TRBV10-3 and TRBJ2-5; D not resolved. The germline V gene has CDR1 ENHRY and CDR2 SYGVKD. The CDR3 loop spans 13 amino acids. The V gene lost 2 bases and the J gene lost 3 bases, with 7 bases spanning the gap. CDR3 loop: CAISERFEETQYF. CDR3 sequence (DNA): TGTGCCATCAGTGAGCGGTTTGAAGAGACCCAGTACTTC.

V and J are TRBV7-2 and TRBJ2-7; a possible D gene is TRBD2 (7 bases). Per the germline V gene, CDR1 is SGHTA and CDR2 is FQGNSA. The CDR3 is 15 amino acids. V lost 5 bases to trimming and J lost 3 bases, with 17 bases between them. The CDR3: CASSPRGGDHYEQYV. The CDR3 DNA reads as TGTGCCAGCAGCCCTAGGGGGGGCGACCACTACGAGCAGTACGTC.

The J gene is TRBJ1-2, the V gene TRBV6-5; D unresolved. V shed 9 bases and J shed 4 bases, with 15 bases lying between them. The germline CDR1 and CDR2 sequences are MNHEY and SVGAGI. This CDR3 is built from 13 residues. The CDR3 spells CASGNGVTYGYTF. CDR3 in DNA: TGTGCCAGTGGTAACGGGGTTACCTATGGCTACACCTTC.

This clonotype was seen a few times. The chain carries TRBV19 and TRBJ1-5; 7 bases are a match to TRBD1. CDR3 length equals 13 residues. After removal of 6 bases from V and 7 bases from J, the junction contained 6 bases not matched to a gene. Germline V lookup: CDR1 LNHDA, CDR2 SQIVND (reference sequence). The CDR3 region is CASRTGYSQPQHF. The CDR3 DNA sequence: TGTGCCAGTAGGACAGGGTATAGCCAGCCCCAGCATTTT. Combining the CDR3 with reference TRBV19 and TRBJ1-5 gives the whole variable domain DGGITQSPKYLFRKEGQNVTLSCEQNLNHDAMYWYRQDPGQGLRLIYYSQIVNDFQKGDIAEGYSVSREKKESFPLTVTSAQKNPTAFYLCASRTGYSQPQHFGDGTRLSIL.

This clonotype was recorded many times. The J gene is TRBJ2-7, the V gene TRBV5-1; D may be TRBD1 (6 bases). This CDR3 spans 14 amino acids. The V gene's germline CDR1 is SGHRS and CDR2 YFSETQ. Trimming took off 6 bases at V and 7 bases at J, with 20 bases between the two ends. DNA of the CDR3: TGCGCCAGCAAGTCCCCAAGGACAGAGGAAGAGCAGTACTTC. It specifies CASKSPRTEEEQYF. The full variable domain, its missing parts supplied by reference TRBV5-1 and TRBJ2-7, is KAGVTQTPRYLIKTRGQQVTLSCSPISGHRSVSWYQQTPGQGLQFLFEYFSETQRNKGNFPGRFSGRQFSNSRSEMNVSTLELGDSALYLCASKSPRTEEEQYFGPGTRLTVT.

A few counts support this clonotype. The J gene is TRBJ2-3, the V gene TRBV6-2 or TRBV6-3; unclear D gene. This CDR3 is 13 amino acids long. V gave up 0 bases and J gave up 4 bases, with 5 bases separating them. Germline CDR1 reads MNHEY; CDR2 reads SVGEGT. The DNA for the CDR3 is TGTGCCAGCAGTTACTCGATTGCAGATACGCAGTATTTT. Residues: CASSYSIADTQYF.

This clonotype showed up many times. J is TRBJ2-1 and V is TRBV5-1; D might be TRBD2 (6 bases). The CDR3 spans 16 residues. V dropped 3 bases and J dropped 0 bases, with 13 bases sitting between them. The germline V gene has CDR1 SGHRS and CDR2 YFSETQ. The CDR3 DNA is TGCGCCAGCAGCTCCGGGACTTTCAGCTCCTACAATGAGCAGTTCTTC. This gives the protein CASSSGTFSSYNEQFF.

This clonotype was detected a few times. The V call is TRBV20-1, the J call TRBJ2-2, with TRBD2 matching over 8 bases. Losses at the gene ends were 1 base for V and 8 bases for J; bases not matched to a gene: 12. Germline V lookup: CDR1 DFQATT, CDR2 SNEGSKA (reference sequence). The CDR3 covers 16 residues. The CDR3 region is CSARGPGLESMGELFF. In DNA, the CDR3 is TGCAGTGCTAGAGGCCCGGGACTAGAATCCATGGGGGAGCTGTTTTTT.

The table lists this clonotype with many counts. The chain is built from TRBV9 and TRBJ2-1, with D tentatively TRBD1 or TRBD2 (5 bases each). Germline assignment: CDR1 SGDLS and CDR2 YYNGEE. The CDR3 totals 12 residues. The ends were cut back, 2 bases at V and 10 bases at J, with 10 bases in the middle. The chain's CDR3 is CASSVGPGEQFF. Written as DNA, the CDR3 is TGTGCCAGCAGCGTGGGACCGGGAGAGCAGTTCTTC.

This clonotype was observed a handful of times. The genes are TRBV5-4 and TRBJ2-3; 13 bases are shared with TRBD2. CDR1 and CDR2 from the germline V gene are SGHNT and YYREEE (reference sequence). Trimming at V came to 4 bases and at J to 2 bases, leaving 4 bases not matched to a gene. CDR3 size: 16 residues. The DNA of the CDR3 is TGTGCCAGCAGCCGACTAGCGGGGGGCCCCACAGATACGCAGTATTTT. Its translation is CASSRLAGGPTDTQYF.

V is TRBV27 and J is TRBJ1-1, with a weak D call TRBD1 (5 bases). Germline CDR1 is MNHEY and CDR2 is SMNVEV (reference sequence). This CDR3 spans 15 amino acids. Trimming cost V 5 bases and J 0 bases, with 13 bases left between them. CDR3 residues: CASSLSGAMNTEAFF. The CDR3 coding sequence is TGTGCCAGCAGTCTCTCTGGGGCGATGAACACTGAAGCTTTCTTT.

Here the CDR3 reads CATSDPTGYTDTQYF. The CDR3 coding sequence is TGTGCCACCAGTGACCCGACAGGGTACACAGATACGCAGTATTTT. The chain is built from TRBV24-1 and TRBJ2-3; the match to TRBD1 covers 7 bases. Germline trimming cut 4 bases from V and 2 bases from J; bases unmatched to any gene: 5. The germline V gene encodes CDR1 KGHDR and CDR2 SFDVKD. This CDR3 has 15 amino acids.

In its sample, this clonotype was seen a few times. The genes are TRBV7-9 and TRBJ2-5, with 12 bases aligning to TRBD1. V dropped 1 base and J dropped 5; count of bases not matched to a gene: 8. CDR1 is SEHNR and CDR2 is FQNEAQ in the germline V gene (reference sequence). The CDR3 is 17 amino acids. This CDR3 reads CASSLGDRGRDWETQYF. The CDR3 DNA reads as TGTGCCAGCAGCTTAGGGGACAGGGGGCGCGACTGGGAGACCCAGTACTTC.

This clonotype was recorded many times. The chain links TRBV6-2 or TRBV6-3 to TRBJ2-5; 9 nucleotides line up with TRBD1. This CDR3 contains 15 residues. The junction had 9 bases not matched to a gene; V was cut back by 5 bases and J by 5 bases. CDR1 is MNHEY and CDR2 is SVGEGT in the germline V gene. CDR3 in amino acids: CASSPGTGNRETQYF. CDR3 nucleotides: TGTGCCAGCAGTCCTGGGACAGGGAACCGGGAGACCCAGTACTTC.

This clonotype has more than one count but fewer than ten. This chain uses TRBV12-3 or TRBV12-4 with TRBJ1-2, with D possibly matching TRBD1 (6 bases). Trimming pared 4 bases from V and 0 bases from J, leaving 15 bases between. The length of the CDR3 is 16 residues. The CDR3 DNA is TGTGCCAGCAGTTACGACTTGGGGGCTACTAACTATGGCTACACCTTC. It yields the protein CASSYDLGATNYGYTF.

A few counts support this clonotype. The CDR3 loop reads CASSQEPNQQEKLFF. Written as DNA, the CDR3 is TGCGCCAGCAGCCAAGAACCCAACCAGCAGGAAAAACTGTTTTTT. The J gene is TRBJ1-4, the V gene TRBV4-3; D gene unclear. The CDR3 contains 15 residues. Germline V gene lookup returns CDR1 LGHNA and CDR2 YSLEER. V lost 0 bases and J lost 8, with 13 bases in between.

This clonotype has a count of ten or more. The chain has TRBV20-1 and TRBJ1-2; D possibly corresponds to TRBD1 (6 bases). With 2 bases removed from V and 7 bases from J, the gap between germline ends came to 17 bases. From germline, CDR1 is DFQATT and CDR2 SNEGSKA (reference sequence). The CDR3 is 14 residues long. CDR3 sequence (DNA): TGCAGTGCTAGAAACCCCCAGGGGACCCGTGGCTACACCTTC. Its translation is CSARNPQGTRGYTF.